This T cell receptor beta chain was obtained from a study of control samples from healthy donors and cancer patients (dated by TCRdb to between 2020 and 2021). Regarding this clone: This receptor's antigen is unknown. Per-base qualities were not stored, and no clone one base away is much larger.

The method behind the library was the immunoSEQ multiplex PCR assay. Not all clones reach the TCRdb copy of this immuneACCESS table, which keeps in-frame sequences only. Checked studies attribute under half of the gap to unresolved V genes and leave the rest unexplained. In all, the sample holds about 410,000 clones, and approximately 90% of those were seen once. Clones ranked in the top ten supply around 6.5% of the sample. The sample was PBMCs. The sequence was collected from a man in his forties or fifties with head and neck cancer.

The CDR3 reads as follows: CSVAGTGFTDTQYF. The DNA is as follows: TGCAGCGTCGCCGGGACAGGTTTTACAGATACGCAGTATTTT. The chain employs TRBV29-1 and TRBJ2-3; the junction holds 8 bases that match TRBD1. The germline V gene yields SQVTM for CDR1 and ANQGSEA for CDR2. V loses 6 bases at its end and J loses 3 bases; junction bases beyond the gene matches: 8. The CDR3 sequence holds 14 residues, the cysteine and phenylalanine included. The read is trimmed to its CDR3 DNA, 42 bases read in frame from base 1.